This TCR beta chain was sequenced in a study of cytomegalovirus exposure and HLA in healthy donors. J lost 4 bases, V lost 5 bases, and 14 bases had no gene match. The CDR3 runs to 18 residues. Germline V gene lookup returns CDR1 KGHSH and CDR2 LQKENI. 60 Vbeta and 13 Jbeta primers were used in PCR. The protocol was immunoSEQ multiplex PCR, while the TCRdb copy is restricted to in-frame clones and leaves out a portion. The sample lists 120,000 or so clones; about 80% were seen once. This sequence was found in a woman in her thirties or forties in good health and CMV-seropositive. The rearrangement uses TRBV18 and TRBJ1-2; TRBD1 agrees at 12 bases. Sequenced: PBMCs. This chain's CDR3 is CASSTTGTGGLLGYGYTF. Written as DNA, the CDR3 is TGTGCCAGCTCAACAACCGGGACAGGGGGCTTACTTGGCTATGGCTACACCTTC.